This TCR beta chain was captured by sequencing in a study of technical replicates of blood from a few donors. Here immunoSEQ multiplex PCR was the method, and the copy in TCRdb shows in-frame clones only, minus some. This table holds around 71,000 clones, roughly 90% found once. The CDR3 is 13 amino acids. V gave up 4 bases and J gave up 3 bases, with 10 bases separating them. Germline CDR1 reads SGHNT; CDR2 reads YYREEE (reference sequence). The chain combines TRBV5-4 with TRBJ2-5; D might be TRBD1 (6 bases). The sample comprised T cells isolated from PBMCs. This receptor was obtained from a human donor in good health. CDR3 sequence reads: CASSQDRKETQYF. The CDR3 DNA sequence: TGTGCCAGCAGCCAGGACAGAAAAGAGACCCAGTACTTC.